Listed here are 32 T cell receptor beta chains from one sample, sequenced in a study of T cell changes during pregnancy in multiple sclerosis. Produced via immunoSEQ multiplex PCR; TCRdb's table is partial and in-frame only. The sample records tens of thousands of clones, 85% to 90% being singletons. This material consisted of CD8+ T cells from peripheral blood mononuclear cells, taken after pregnancy. The receptors shown here come from a female donor with multiple sclerosis, enrolled in a pregnancy study.

The chain joins TRBV6-5 to TRBJ2-5; TRBD1 matches at 7 bases. Germline trimming cut 6 bases from V and 2 bases from J; bases unmatched to any gene: 3. The CDR3 sequence is 13 residues long. Germline V gene lookup returns CDR1 MNHEY and CDR2 SVGAGI. For the CDR3, the DNA is TGTGCCAGCAGGCAGGGGGTACAAGAGACCCAGTACTTC. Translation: CASRQGVQETQYF.

This clone was seen only once. The CDR3 nucleotides read TGCGCCAGCAGCCAAATCGTGGGGACAATCAACAATGAGCAGTTCTTC. Protein product: CASSQIVGTINNEQFF. V usage is TRBV4-3 and J usage is TRBJ2-1, with D perhaps matching TRBD1 (6 bases). The CDR3 loop spans 16 amino acids. Looked up from germline, CDR1 is LGHNA and CDR2 is YSLEER. The V end was cut by 2 bases, the J end by 5 bases, with 16 bases between.

This chain joins TRBV2 and TRBJ1-3; 8 nucleotides line up with TRBD1. Looked up from germline, CDR1 is SNHLY and CDR2 is FYNNEI. After removal of 8 bases from V and 0 bases from J, the junction contained 6 bases not matched to a gene. This CDR3 contains 15 residues. This CDR3 reads CASVQGAISGNTIYF. In nucleotides, the CDR3 is TGTGCCAGCGTCCAGGGGGCCATCTCTGGAAACACCATATATTTT.

The J gene is TRBJ2-7, the V gene TRBV29-1; perhaps TRBD2 as D (5 bases). Germline loops: CDR1 SQVTM, CDR2 ANQGSEA. V lost 2 bases and J 6 bases, leaving 11 bases between the germline ends. The CDR3 is 12 amino acids. The chain's CDR3 is CSVETGLGEQYF. In DNA form, the CDR3 reads TGCAGCGTTGAAACGGGGTTAGGCGAGCAGTACTTC.

CDR3 coding DNA: TGTGCCAGCAGCCAAGACAGCTACGAGCAGTACTTC. Amino acids: CASSQDSYEQYF. The chain uses TRBV4-2 and TRBJ2-7; D is uncertain. The V gene lost 0 bases and the J gene lost 3 bases, with 3 bases spanning the gap. CDR3 length: 12 amino acids. CDR1 is LGHNA, CDR2 YNFKEQ, per germline.

The genes are TRBV7-6 and TRBJ1-1; D is unresolved. CDR1 and CDR2 (germline): SGHVS, FNYEAQ. Trimming shortened V by 3 bases and J by 1 base, and 9 bases separated the two germline ends. This CDR3 has 14 residues. DNA for the CDR3: TGTGCCAGCAGCTTTTTGTCCCGGAACACTGAAGCTTTCTTT. This translates into CASSFLSRNTEAFF.

V is TRBV5-4 and J is TRBJ2-3; TRBD2 might be the D (6 bases). The CDR3 contains 16 residues. CDR1 SGHNT and CDR2 YYREEE come from the germline V gene (reference sequence). Deletions cut 4 bases from V and 0 bases from J, with 15 bases between. As DNA, the CDR3 is TGTGCCAGCAGCCCTGATAGCGGACCGAGCACAGATACGCAGTATTTT. Its protein product is CASSPDSGPSTDTQYF.

This rearrangement joins TRBV19 to TRBJ2-7, with TRBD2 matching over 10 bases. Germline V CDR1 and CDR2: LNHDA, SQIVND (reference sequence). V lost 0 bases, J lost 0 bases, and 5 bases stayed unmatched. CDR3 length equals 17 residues. The DNA for the CDR3 is TGTGCCAGTAGTATAGATCGGGCTAGCGGGAGCTCCTACGAGCAGTACTTC. Translated, it gives CASSIDRASGSSYEQYF.

This clone showed up just a few times. Other DNA sequences in the same sample also yield this CDR3. CDR3 in DNA: TGCGCCAGCAGCTTGGACCGAGCAAATGAGCAGTTCTTC. It codes for CASSLDRANEQFF. The chain is built from TRBV5-1 and TRBJ2-1; D not certain. The CDR3 is 13 amino acids. CDR1 is SGHRS, CDR2 YFSETQ, per germline. Trimming shortened V by 0 bases and J by 7 bases, and 8 bases separated the two germline ends. Full variable domain (remainder filled in from reference TRBV5-1 and TRBJ2-1): KAGVTQTPRYLIKTRGQQVTLSCSPISGHRSVSWYQQTPGQGLQFLFEYFSETQRNKGNFPGRFSGRQFSNSRSEMNVSTLELGDSALYLCASSLDRANEQFFGPGTRLTVL.

The chain recombines TRBV4-1 with TRBJ1-2, with TRBD1 matching over 9 bases. CDR3 length equals 17 residues. Germline loops: CDR1 MGHRA, CDR2 YSYEKL. Trimming took 4 bases from V and 4 from J; bases not matched to a gene: 13. CDR3 in amino acids: CASSRSFGTGNFYGYTF. CDR3 coding DNA: TGCGCCAGCAGCCGATCTTTTGGGACAGGGAATTTCTATGGCTACACCTTC.

The rearrangement joins TRBV4-1 to TRBJ1-1, with TRBD1 matching over 8 bases. The V and J ends lost 0 bases and 2 bases, in that order; junction bases with no gene match: 5. Germline CDR1 reads MGHRA; CDR2 reads YSYEKL. The CDR3 is 16 amino acids. This CDR3 is CASSQDSPGGNTEAFF. CDR3 nucleotides: TGCGCCAGCAGCCAAGATTCCCCAGGGGGCAACACTGAAGCTTTCTTT.

The CDR3 DNA reads as TGTGCCACCAGCGGACGGACAGGGGGATTAGTATACGAGCAGTACTTC. Amino acid sequence: CATSGRTGGLVYEQYF. The chain recombines TRBV15 with TRBJ2-7; 10 bases are a match to TRBD1. The length of the CDR3 is 16 residues. Per germline, CDR1 LNHNV and CDR2 YYDKDF (reference sequence). Trimming at V came to 5 bases and at J to 4 bases, leaving 11 bases not matched to a gene.

CDR3 DNA: TGTGCCAGCAGCTTAAACCCCGGACTAGCGGGGGGGACAGATACGCAGTATTTT. This gives the protein CASSLNPGLAGGTDTQYF. The gene calls are TRBV7-3 and TRBJ2-3, with 15 bases that match TRBD2. Germline V lookup: CDR1 SGHTA, CDR2 FQGTGA. The CDR3 loop spans 18 amino acids. Unmatched junction bases numbered 5, after V lost 1 base and J lost 3 bases.

The rearrangement joins TRBV10-3 to TRBJ2-7; 7 bases line up with TRBD2. CDR3 size: 12 residues. Unmatched junction bases numbered 1, after V lost 6 bases and J lost 2 bases. From germline, CDR1 is ENHRY and CDR2 SYGVKD. CDR3: CAIRSGTYEQYF. The CDR3 bases are TGTGCCATCAGGAGCGGGACCTACGAGCAGTACTTC.

The chain has TRBV19 and TRBJ1-5; D not certain. CDR3 size: 13 residues. The germline V gene encodes CDR1 LNHDA and CDR2 SQIVND (reference sequence). V lost 3 bases and J 8 bases, leaving 11 bases between the germline ends. In nucleotides, the CDR3 is TGTGCCAGTAGTATCCCCTATTCAAAGCCCCAGCATTTT. Translated, it gives CASSIPYSKPQHF.

The J gene is TRBJ2-3, the V gene TRBV7-2, with 10 bases fitting TRBD2. This CDR3 is built from 16 residues. V shed 5 bases, J shed 2 bases, and the junction held 7 bases outside the gene matches. CDR1 and CDR2 from the germline V gene are SGHTA and FQGNSA. The CDR3 sequence is CASSVTLAGTTDTQYF. The CDR3 nucleotides are TGTGCCAGCAGCGTCACACTAGCGGGGACCACAGATACGCAGTATTTT.

The chain has TRBV27 and TRBJ1-6; D is unresolved. The V gene's germline CDR1 is MNHEY and CDR2 SMNVEV (reference sequence). With 5 bases removed from V and 0 bases from J, the gap between germline ends came to 5 bases. The CDR3 loop spans 14 amino acids. CDR3 amino acids: CASSPSSYNSPLHF. CDR3 DNA: TGTGCCAGCAGTCCGAGCTCCTATAATTCACCCCTCCACTTT.

The J gene is TRBJ2-7, the V gene TRBV27, with D perhaps TRBD2 (6 bases). The V and J ends lost 5 bases and 4 bases respectively, with 6 bases between them. CDR1 and CDR2 from the germline V gene are MNHEY and SMNVEV (reference sequence). The CDR3 has 11 residues. CDR3 loop: CASSGGYEQYF. The CDR3 bases are TGTGCCAGCAGTGGGGGGTACGAGCAGTACTTC.

This clone has just a few counts. V and J are TRBV7-9 and TRBJ1-2, with D possibly being TRBD1 (6 bases). Germline lookup yields CDR1 SEHNR and CDR2 FQNEAQ (reference sequence). There are 13 residues in the CDR3. Trimming removed 5 bases at V and 4 bases at J, with 11 bases between. CDR3: CASSPQGIYGYTF. The CDR3 bases are TGTGCCAGCAGCCCCCAGGGGATCTATGGCTACACCTTC.

The chain recombines TRBV9 with TRBJ2-7; 7 nucleotides line up with TRBD2. CDR1 and CDR2 (germline): SGDLS, YYNGEE. The CDR3 covers 15 residues. V shed 3 bases, J shed 2 bases, and the junction held 8 bases outside the gene matches. The CDR3 loop reads CASSGGRARTYEQYF. The CDR3 region has the DNA TGTGCCAGCAGCGGAGGGAGGGCGCGAACCTACGAGCAGTACTTC.

The chain carries TRBV6-5 and TRBJ2-7, with 9 bases matching TRBD1. CDR1 MNHEY and CDR2 SVGAGI come from the germline V gene. The V and J ends lost 2 bases and 2 bases, in that order; junction bases with no gene match: 1. This CDR3 comprises 14 residues. The CDR3 loop reads CASSYGTGPYEQYF. The CDR3 nucleotides are TGTGCCAGCAGTTACGGGACAGGGCCCTACGAGCAGTACTTC.

The V and J genes are TRBV4-1 and TRBJ2-1; TRBD2 might be the D (5 bases). Germline CDR1 and CDR2: MGHRA and YSYEKL. CDR3 length: 15 amino acids. V was cut by 3 bases and J by 0 bases, with 9 bases left in between. The DNA for the CDR3 is TGCGCCAGCAGCCATATTCGGGACTCCTACAATGAGCAGTTCTTC. As protein: CASSHIRDSYNEQFF.

This chain connects TRBV5-6 to TRBJ2-7; D is undetermined. The length of the CDR3 is 12 residues. Germline V gives CDR1 SGHDT, CDR2 YYEEEE. Trimming pared 2 bases from V and 1 base from J, leaving 4 bases between. The DNA of the CDR3 is TGTGCCAGCAGCTTTAATTCCTACGAGCAGTACTTC. It encodes CASSFNSYEQYF.

The chain employs TRBV2 and TRBJ2-7; possibly TRBD2 for D (7 bases). Germline V gene sequence: CDR1 SNHLY, CDR2 FYNNEI. The CDR3 covers 15 residues. Trimming shortened V by 3 bases and J by 1 base, and 13 bases separated the two germline ends. The CDR3 protein is CASSEGGAISYEQYF. The DNA of the CDR3 is TGTGCCAGCAGTGAGGGGGGGGCTATATCCTACGAGCAGTACTTC. The complete variable domain, with remaining parts taken from reference TRBV2 and TRBJ2-7, reads EPEVTQTPSHQVTQMGQEVILRCVPISNHLYFYWYRQILGQKVEFLVSFYNNEISEKSEIFDDQFSVERPDGSNFTLKIRSTKLEDSAMYFCASSEGGAISYEQYFGPGTRLTVT.

V gene TRBV5-1 combines with J gene TRBJ1-4, with D unresolved. CDR3 length: 15 residues. Deletions cut 1 base from V and 4 bases from J, with 11 bases between. CDR1 is SGHRS, CDR2 YFSETQ, per germline. CDR3 DNA: TGCGCCAGCAGCTTGCGTCCGGGGTTTAATGAAAAACTGTTTTTT. Amino acid sequence: CASSLRPGFNEKLFF.

The chain carries TRBV7-9 and TRBJ1-6, with D unresolved. CDR1 is SEHNR, CDR2 FQNEAQ, per germline (reference sequence). This CDR3 region has 12 residues. Trimming shortened V by 4 bases and J by 4 bases, and 2 bases separated the two germline ends. CDR3 protein: CASSSYNSPLHF. CDR3 coding DNA: TGTGCCAGCAGCTCGTATAATTCACCCCTCCACTTT.

The chain couples TRBV19 to TRBJ2-3; D is ambiguous. Trimming removed 1 base from V and 7 bases from J, with 12 bases in between. Germline V gene sequence: CDR1 LNHDA, CDR2 SQIVND (reference sequence). CDR3 size: 14 residues. The CDR3 DNA reads TGTGCCAGTAGTATAGGAGACTCAGCCCATACGCAGTATTTT. Residues: CASSIGDSAHTQYF.

The chain recombines TRBV15 with TRBJ2-4; 9 nucleotides line up with TRBD1. The trim removed 5 bases at V and 7 bases at J, leaving 18 bases unmatched. There are 18 residues in the CDR3. Germline CDR1 and CDR2: LNHNV and YYDKDF (reference sequence). The CDR3 DNA sequence: TGTGCCACCAGCGGGCCGGGACAGGGTCCCGGATCTGGGAACATTCAGTACTTC. It encodes CATSGPGQGPGSGNIQYF.

J is TRBJ2-1 and V is TRBV4-1; 7 bases agree with TRBD1. The CDR3 is 15 amino acids. Germline V gives CDR1 MGHRA, CDR2 YSYEKL. After removal of 1 base from V and 7 bases from J, the junction contained 7 bases not matched to a gene. CDR3 amino acids: CASSQATGARNEQFF. In DNA form, the CDR3 reads TGCGCCAGCAGCCAAGCAACAGGGGCAAGGAATGAGCAGTTCTTC.

This clone occurred a few times. The chain joins TRBV4-2 to TRBJ1-2; 7 bases are a match to TRBD1. V was clipped by 4 bases and J by 6 bases; unmatched bases: 5. CDR3 length: 13 amino acids. Germline V lookup: CDR1 LGHNA, CDR2 YNFKEQ. The CDR3 here is CASSLTGVDGYTF. The CDR3 DNA follows: TGTGCCAGCAGCCTCACAGGGGTCGATGGCTACACCTTC.

The chain carries TRBV29-1 and TRBJ2-7, with unresolved D. The CDR3 spans 16 residues. Germline CDR1 is SQVTM and CDR2 is ANQGSEA. Trimming removed 2 bases at V and 2 bases at J, with 19 bases between. CDR3 protein: CSVELRSHAVPYEQYF. The CDR3 bases are TGCAGCGTTGAACTCCGCAGTCATGCAGTCCCCTACGAGCAGTACTTC.

V gene TRBV2 combines with J gene TRBJ1-6; no reliable D call. This CDR3 is 15 amino acids long. Germline-derived CDR1 and CDR2 are SNHLY and FYNNEI. The V and J ends lost 6 bases and 13 bases respectively, with 22 bases between them. As DNA, the CDR3 is TGTGCCAGCAGCCACACAGAGAACCCGATATCTCCCCTCCACTTT. Protein product: CASSHTENPISPLHF.